One sample yielded the 14 T cell receptor beta chains listed below, sequenced in a study of blood T cells in healthy people across ages. Primers used in a second PCR of roughly 6 to 12 cycles were a sample-barcoded 5' primer and a J-beta primer mix. MiXCR, run by TCRdb on the 5' RACE reads, gives a single entry per CDR3 protein. The profile shows around 1.1 million distinct CDR3 sequences, about two fifths of them singletons. The specimen was blood. Receptors were obtained from a man in his late teens or twenties in good health.

This clonotype was seen more than once but under ten times. This chain joins TRBV5-1 and TRBJ2-2, with D tentatively TRBD1 or TRBD2 (5 bases each). The V end lost 2 bases, the J end lost 6 bases, and 8 bases lay between the germline ends. Germline V gene sequence: CDR1 SGHRS, CDR2 YFSETQ. This CDR3 is 13 amino acids long. The CDR3 sequence: CASSFVGAGELFF. CDR3 coding DNA: TGCGCCAGCAGCTTTGTGGGGGCCGGGGAGCTGTTTTTT.

The chain uses TRBV5-1 and TRBJ2-2; TRBD1 might be the D (7 bases). From germline, CDR1 is SGHRS and CDR2 YFSETQ. With 0 bases removed from V and 6 bases from J, the gap between germline ends came to 18 bases. There are 17 residues in the CDR3. The CDR3 reads CASSLDRGWEVPGELFF. The CDR3 DNA is TGCGCCAGCAGCTTGGACAGGGGCTGGGAGGTTCCCGGGGAGCTGTTTTTT. Complete variable domain (other parts from reference TRBV5-1 and TRBJ2-2): KAGVTQTPRYLIKTRGQQVTLSCSPISGHRSVSWYQQTPGQGLQFLFEYFSETQRNKGNFPGRFSGRQFSNSRSEMNVSTLELGDSALYLCASSLDRGWEVPGELFFGEGSRLTVL.

This clonotype has ten or more counts. The chain recombines TRBV4-3 with TRBJ1-4; D call uncertain. Between the trimmed V and J ends, which lost 1 base and 0 bases, there was a span of 6 bases. This CDR3 contains 15 residues. CDR1 is LGHNA, CDR2 YSLEER, per germline. The CDR3 sequence: CASSQGLSTNEKLFF. CDR3 DNA sequence: TGCGCCAGCAGCCAAGGTTTATCAACTAATGAAAAACTGTTTTTT.

The chain links TRBV6-5 to TRBJ1-4; the D gene is possibly TRBD1 (6 bases). Trimming cost V 6 bases and J 1 base, with 15 bases left between them. The germline CDR1 and CDR2 sequences are MNHEY and SVGAGI. This CDR3 is 16 amino acids long. The chain's CDR3 is CASRKNFRGTNEKLFF. In DNA form, the CDR3 reads TGTGCCAGCAGGAAAAACTTCAGGGGAACTAATGAAAAACTGTTTTTT.

In its sample, this clonotype was seen a few times. The chain joins TRBV13 to TRBJ2-1; 12 bases align to TRBD2. The CDR3 is 17 residues long. Per germline, CDR1 PRHDT and CDR2 FYEKMQ (reference sequence). V was clipped by 2 bases and J by 6 bases; unmatched bases: 8. The CDR3 is CASSLRPSGGAGNEQFF. In DNA, the CDR3 is TGTGCCAGCAGCTTAAGGCCTAGCGGGGGGGCGGGCAATGAGCAGTTCTTC.

The rearrangement links TRBV20-1 to TRBJ1-4, with D possibly TRBD1 on 6 matching bases. The germline V gene encodes CDR1 DFQATT and CDR2 SNEGSKA (reference sequence). V lost 1 base, J lost 5 bases, and 8 bases lay in between. This CDR3 is 13 amino acids long. CDR3 sequence reads: CSARGTENEKLFF. The CDR3 nucleotides read TGCAGTGCTAGAGGGACAGAAAATGAAAAACTGTTTTTT.

The J gene is TRBJ2-2, the V gene TRBV14, with a possible D match to TRBD1 (5 bases). Trimming took 1 base from V and 5 from J, leaving 14 bases between them. Germline CDR1 and CDR2: SGHDN and FVKESK. The CDR3 is 16 residues long. In DNA form, the CDR3 reads TGTGCCAGCAGCCAAGTCGTACAGGCGAGAACCGGGGAGCTGTTTTTT. This encodes CASSQVVQARTGELFF. Supplemented by reference TRBV14 and TRBJ2-2, the full variable domain reads EAGVTQFPSHSVIEKGQTVTLRCDPISGHDNLYWYRRVMGKEIKFLLHFVKESKQDESGMPNNRFLAERTGGTYSTLKVQPAELEDSGVYFCASSQVVQARTGELFFGEGSRLTVL.

The chain joins TRBV12-3 or TRBV12-4 to TRBJ2-3; 8 bases line up with TRBD2. CDR3 size: 17 residues. V was clipped by 6 bases and J by 2 bases; unmatched bases: 13. Here the CDR3 DNA reads TGTGCCAGCAGCCCGACTATGGCGGGGGGATACACAGATACGCAGTATTTT. This translates into CASSPTMAGGYTDTQYF.

The rearrangement links TRBV7-9 to TRBJ2-7, with a weak D call TRBD2 (6 bases). CDR1 SEHNR and CDR2 FQNEAQ come from the germline V gene (reference sequence). V lost 5 bases, J lost 2 bases, and 16 bases lay in between. The CDR3 covers 15 residues. CDR3 amino acids: CASSPPGTVTYEQYF. Here the CDR3 DNA reads TGTGCCAGCAGCCCACCCGGGACTGTGACCTACGAGCAGTACTTC.

The genes are TRBV6-2 or TRBV6-3 and TRBJ2-2, with D unclear. The germline CDR1 and CDR2 sequences are MNHEY and SVGEGT. Between the trimmed V and J ends, which lost 0 bases and 3 bases, there was a span of 8 bases. The CDR3 consists of 15 residues. CDR3 protein: CASSYSETDTGELFF. In nucleotides, the CDR3 is TGTGCCAGCAGTTACTCGGAGACCGACACCGGGGAGCTGTTTTTT.

As for this clonotype: A read error may be the cause here, since a much bigger clone is one base away. The J gene is TRBJ2-1, the V gene TRBV4-2, with D maybe TRBD1 (6 bases). Germline V gives CDR1 LGHNA, CDR2 YNFKEQ. CDR3 length equals 13 residues. V was trimmed by 2 bases and J by 10 bases, leaving 12 bases between them. The CDR3 reads CASSQTGNYEQFF. CDR3 coding DNA: TGTGCCAGCAGCCAAACAGGGAACTACGAGCAGTTCTTC.

This chain links TRBV29-1 with TRBJ2-3, with D perhaps TRBD2 (5 bases). Germline loops: CDR1 SQVTM, CDR2 ANQGSEA. The germline V and J ends were trimmed by 3 bases and 0 bases, with 13 bases remaining between them. This CDR3 has 15 residues. The CDR3: CSVDRRPASTDTQYF. CDR3 sequence (DNA): TGCAGCGTTGATCGGAGGCCAGCTAGCACAGATACGCAGTATTTT.

This clonotype appeared a few times. V gene TRBV7-2 combines with J gene TRBJ1-4, with D uncertain. The germline V gene has CDR1 SGHTA and CDR2 FQGNSA. CDR3 size: 16 residues. Trimming took 5 bases from V and 0 from J, leaving 13 bases between them. CDR3: CASSLPQLATNEKLFF. The CDR3 DNA is TGTGCCAGCAGCCTCCCCCAGTTAGCAACTAATGAAAAACTGTTTTTT.

The gene calls are TRBV6-5 and TRBJ1-6, with TRBD1 matching 9 bases. V trimming: 2 bases; J trimming: 8 bases; junction bases outside the gene matches: 4. CDR1 is MNHEY, CDR2 SVGAGI, per germline. The CDR3 runs 15 residues. Written as DNA, the CDR3 is TGTGCCAGCAGTTACAACAGGGGGCTCGATTCACCCCTCCACTTT. The encoded protein is CASSYNRGLDSPLHF.